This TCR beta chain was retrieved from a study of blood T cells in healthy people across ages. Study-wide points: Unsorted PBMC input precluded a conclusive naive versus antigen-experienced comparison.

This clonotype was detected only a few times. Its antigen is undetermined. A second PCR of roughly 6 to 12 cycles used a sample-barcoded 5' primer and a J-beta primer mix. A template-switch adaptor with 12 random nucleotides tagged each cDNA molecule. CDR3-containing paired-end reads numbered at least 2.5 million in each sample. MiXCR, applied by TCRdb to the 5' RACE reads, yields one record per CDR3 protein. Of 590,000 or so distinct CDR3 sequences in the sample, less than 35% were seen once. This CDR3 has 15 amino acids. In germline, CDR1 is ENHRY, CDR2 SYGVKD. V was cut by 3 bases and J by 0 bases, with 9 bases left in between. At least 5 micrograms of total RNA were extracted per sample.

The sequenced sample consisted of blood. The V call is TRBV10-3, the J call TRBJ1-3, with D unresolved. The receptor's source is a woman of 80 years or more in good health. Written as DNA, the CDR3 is TGTGCCATCAGTGACGCCGGGTACTCTGGAAACACCATATATTTT. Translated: CAISDAGYSGNTIYF.